What follows are 13 T cell receptor beta chains derived from one specimen sequenced in a study of somatic mutations in cytotoxic T cells in rheumatoid arthritis. Using immunoSEQ multiplex PCR, the repertoire was profiled, and TCRdb retains in-frame clones only, with some absent. The sample has over 15,000 clones, approximately 75% seen once. Sequencing was performed on CD8+ T cells sorted from blood. Receptors originate from an adult with rheumatoid arthritis.

V gene TRBV4-2 combines with J gene TRBJ2-5, with 9 bases that match TRBD2. Matching the DNA end better, TRBJ2-7 makes the J call doubtful. This CDR3 contains 14 residues. Per germline, CDR1 LGHNA and CDR2 YNFKEQ. CDR3 DNA sequence: TGTGCCAGCAGCCCGGGACTAGCCGGGTACGAGCAGTACTTC. Protein sequence: CASSPGLAGYEQYF.

This chain connects TRBV27 to TRBJ2-1, with TRBD2 identical over 11 bases. With V trimmed by 2 bases and J by 7 bases, 4 bases remained unmatched. The CDR3 consists of 15 residues. The germline gives CDR1 MNHEY, CDR2 SMNVEV (reference sequence). CDR3 residues: CASSLIAGGYNEQFF. CDR3 DNA: TGTGCCAGCAGTTTAATAGCGGGGGGGTATAATGAGCAGTTCTTC.

The CDR3 nucleotides are TGTGCCAGCAGCTTGATAGCCCGGGTTTCCTACGAGCAGTACTTC. Amino acids: CASSLIARVSYEQYF. The chain joins TRBV5-8 to TRBJ2-7; D unclear. There are 15 residues in the CDR3. Trimming pared 1 base from V and 1 base from J, leaving 12 bases between. The V gene's germline CDR1 is SGHTS and CDR2 YDEGEE.

The chain links TRBV4-2 to TRBJ2-7; D not resolved. V dropped 0 bases and J dropped 2 bases, with 8 bases sitting between them. The CDR3 is 14 residues long. Per the germline V gene, CDR1 is LGHNA and CDR2 is YNFKEQ. In DNA, the CDR3 is TGTGCCAGCAGCCAAGAGTACGGTCCCTACGAGCAGTACTTC. Translation gives CASSQEYGPYEQYF.

The chain links TRBV5-6 to TRBJ2-5; 8 nucleotides align to TRBD2. After removal of 2 bases from V and 5 bases from J, the junction contained 20 bases not matched to a gene. This CDR3 is 19 amino acids long. Per the germline V gene, CDR1 is SGHDT and CDR2 is YYEEEE. This chain's CDR3 is CASSFPSASGGLIGETQYF. CDR3 sequence (DNA): TGTGCCAGCAGCTTCCCCTCCGCCAGCGGGGGCCTCATTGGGGAGACCCAGTACTTC.

The gene calls are TRBV4-3 and TRBJ2-1, with D possibly being TRBD1 (5 bases). The CDR3 has 13 amino acids. V dropped 6 bases and J dropped 10 bases, with 16 bases sitting between them. Germline V lookup: CDR1 LGHNA, CDR2 YSLEER. The CDR3: CASSGWQGREQFF. DNA for the CDR3: TGCGCCAGCAGTGGATGGCAGGGCAGGGAGCAGTTCTTC.

This chain joins TRBV6-5 and TRBJ2-7; D unresolved. Germline lookup yields CDR1 MNHEY and CDR2 SVGAGI. This CDR3 has 13 residues. Trimming removed 2 bases from V and 2 bases from J, with 7 bases in between. The CDR3 bases are TGTGCCAGCAGTTACGGACCTACCTACGAGCAGTACTTC. Protein sequence: CASSYGPTYEQYF.

The rearrangement uses TRBV5-8 and TRBJ2-1; D ambiguous. The germline CDR1 and CDR2 sequences are SGHTS and YDEGEE. The CDR3 totals 11 residues. Trimming shortened V by 1 base and J by 10 bases, and 6 bases separated the two germline ends. The CDR3 bases are TGTGCCAGCAGCTTGTCGAACGAGCAGTTCTTC. Translation gives CASSLSNEQFF.

The chain combines TRBV7-6 with TRBJ2-1, with 13 positions matching TRBD2. Germline loops: CDR1 SGHVS, CDR2 FNYEAQ. Losses at the gene ends were 5 bases for V and 4 bases for J; bases not matched to a gene: 14. The CDR3 length is 19 residues. CDR3 amino acids: CASSPGTSGIGPEYNEQFF. The CDR3, as DNA: TGTGCCAGCAGCCCCGGGACTAGCGGGATCGGCCCGGAATACAATGAGCAGTTCTTC.

This sequence joins TRBV2 and TRBJ1-1, with D hard to call. CDR3 size: 14 residues. CDR1 and CDR2 (germline): SNHLY, FYNNEI. The ends were cut back, 7 bases at V and 1 base at J, with 13 bases in the middle. CDR3 sequence reads: CASKLQYGNTEAFF. CDR3 in DNA: TGTGCCAGCAAACTACAGTATGGGAACACTGAAGCTTTCTTT.

Within the sample, this clone is medium-sized. The chain combines TRBV5-1 with TRBJ2-5; tentative D call: TRBD2 (6 bases). V was clipped by 4 bases and J by 4 bases, with 23 bases between them. The germline V gene encodes CDR1 SGHRS and CDR2 YFSETQ. The CDR3 totals 17 residues. CDR3 amino acids: CASSPGLSQHPPETQYF. CDR3 coding DNA: TGCGCCAGCAGCCCGGGACTTTCCCAACACCCTCCAGAGACCCAGTACTTC.

The chain has TRBV28 and TRBJ2-7, with D tentatively TRBD1 or TRBD2 (7 bases each). Germline V lookup: CDR1 MDHEN, CDR2 SYDVKM. Trimming cost V 6 bases and J 5 bases, with 29 bases left between them. The CDR3 covers 18 residues. CDR3 region: CASSPSLRQGGGVNEQYF. The CDR3 nucleotides are TGTGCCAGCAGCCCCTCCCTCCGGCAGGGGGGGGGAGTTAACGAGCAGTACTTC.

The V call is TRBV19, the J call TRBJ1-5; TRBD1 matches 7 bases. V was pared by 1 base and J by 7 bases, with 4 bases of the junction left unmatched. Germline V gives CDR1 LNHDA, CDR2 SQIVND (reference sequence). The CDR3 runs 14 residues. CDR3 nucleotide sequence: TGTGCCAGTAGTATAGGCAGGGGGTCGCAGCCCCAGCATTTT. It translates to CASSIGRGSQPQHF.